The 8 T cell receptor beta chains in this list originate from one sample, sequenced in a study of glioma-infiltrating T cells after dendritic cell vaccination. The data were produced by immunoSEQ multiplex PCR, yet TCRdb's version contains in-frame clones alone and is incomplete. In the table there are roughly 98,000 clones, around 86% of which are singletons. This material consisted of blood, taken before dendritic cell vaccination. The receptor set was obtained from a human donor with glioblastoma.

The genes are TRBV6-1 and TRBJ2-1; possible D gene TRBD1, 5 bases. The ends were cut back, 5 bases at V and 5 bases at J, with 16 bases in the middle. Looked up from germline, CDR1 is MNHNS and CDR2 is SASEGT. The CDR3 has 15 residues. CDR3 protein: CASSFGRVSNNEQFF. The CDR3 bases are TGTGCCAGCAGTTTCGGCAGGGTCAGCAACAATGAGCAGTTCTTC.

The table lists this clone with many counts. This CDR3 reads CASSYDRGSTEAFF. In nucleotides, the CDR3 is TGTGCCAGCAGCTACGACAGGGGGAGCACTGAAGCTTTCTTT. The chain carries TRBV11-1 and TRBJ1-1; TRBD1 agrees at 9 bases. Germline values: CDR1 SGHAT, CDR2 FQDESV (reference sequence). V shed 4 bases and J 4 bases; nucleotides not matched to a gene: 4. The CDR3 spans 14 residues.

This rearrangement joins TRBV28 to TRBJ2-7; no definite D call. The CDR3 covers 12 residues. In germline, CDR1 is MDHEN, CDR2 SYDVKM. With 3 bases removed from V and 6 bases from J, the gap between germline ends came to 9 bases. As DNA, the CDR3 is TGTGCCAGCAGTTTCAGACAAACCGAGCAGTACTTC. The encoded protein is CASSFRQTEQYF.

The DNA for the CDR3 is TGCGCCAGCAGCTTGTCGGGGGGGGCGCGCCGGGCTGAAGCTTTCTTT. Amino acid sequence: CASSLSGGARRAEAFF. This chain connects TRBV5-1 to TRBJ1-1, with D possibly being TRBD1 (6 bases). The CDR3 contains 16 residues. Germline CDR1 is SGHRS and CDR2 is YFSETQ. V lost 1 base and J 6 bases, leaving 19 bases between the germline ends.

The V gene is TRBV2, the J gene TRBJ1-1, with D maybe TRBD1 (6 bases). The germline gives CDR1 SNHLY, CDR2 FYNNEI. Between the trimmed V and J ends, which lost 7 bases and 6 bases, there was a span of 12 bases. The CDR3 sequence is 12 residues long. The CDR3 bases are TGTGCCAGCAATACAGGGATCCCTGAAGCTTTCTTT. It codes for CASNTGIPEAFF.

The CDR3, as DNA: TGTGCCAGCAGAGGGTTGGAGACCCAGTACTTC. It codes for CASRGLETQYF. The V gene is TRBV19, the J gene TRBJ2-5; D is perhaps TRBD2 (5 bases). This CDR3 region has 11 residues. V shed 9 bases and J shed 5 bases, with 10 bases lying between them. The V gene's germline CDR1 is LNHDA and CDR2 SQIVND (reference sequence).

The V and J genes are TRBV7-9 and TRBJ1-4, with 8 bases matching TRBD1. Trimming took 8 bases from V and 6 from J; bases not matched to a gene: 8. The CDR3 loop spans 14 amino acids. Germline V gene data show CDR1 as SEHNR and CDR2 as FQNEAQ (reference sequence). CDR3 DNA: TGTGCCAGCGCTCGGGACAGGCCCGATGAAAAACTGTTTTTT. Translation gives CASARDRPDEKLFF.

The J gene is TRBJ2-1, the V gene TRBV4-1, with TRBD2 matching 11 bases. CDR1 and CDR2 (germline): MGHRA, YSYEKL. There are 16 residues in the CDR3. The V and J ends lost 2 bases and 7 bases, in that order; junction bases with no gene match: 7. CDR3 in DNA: TGCGCCAGCAGCCAAATGACTAGCGGGATGGGTAATGAGCAGTTCTTC. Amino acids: CASSQMTSGMGNEQFF.